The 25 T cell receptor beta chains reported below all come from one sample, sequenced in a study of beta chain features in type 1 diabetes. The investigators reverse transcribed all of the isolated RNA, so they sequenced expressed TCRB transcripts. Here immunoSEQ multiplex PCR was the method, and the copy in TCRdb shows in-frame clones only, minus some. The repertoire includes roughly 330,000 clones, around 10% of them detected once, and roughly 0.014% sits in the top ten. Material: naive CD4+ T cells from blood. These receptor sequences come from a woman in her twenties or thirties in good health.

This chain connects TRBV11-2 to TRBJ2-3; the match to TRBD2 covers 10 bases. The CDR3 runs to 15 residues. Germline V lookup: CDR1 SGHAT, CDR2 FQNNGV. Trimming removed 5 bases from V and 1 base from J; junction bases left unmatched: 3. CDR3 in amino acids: CASSQGTSGTDTQYF. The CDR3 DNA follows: TGTGCCAGCAGCCAAGGGACTAGCGGCACAGATACGCAGTATTTT.

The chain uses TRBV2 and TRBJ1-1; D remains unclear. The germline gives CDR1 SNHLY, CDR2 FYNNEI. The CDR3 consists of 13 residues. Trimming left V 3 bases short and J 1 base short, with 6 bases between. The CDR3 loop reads CASSEGENTEAFF. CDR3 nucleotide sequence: TGTGCCAGCAGTGAGGGCGAGAACACTGAAGCTTTCTTT.

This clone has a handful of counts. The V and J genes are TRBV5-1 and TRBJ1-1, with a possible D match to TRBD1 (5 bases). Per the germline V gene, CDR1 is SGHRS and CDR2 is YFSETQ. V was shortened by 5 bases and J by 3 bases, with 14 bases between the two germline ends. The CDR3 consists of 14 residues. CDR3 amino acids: CASSFAGPDTEAFF. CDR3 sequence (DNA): TGCGCCAGCAGTTTCGCAGGGCCGGACACTGAAGCTTTCTTT. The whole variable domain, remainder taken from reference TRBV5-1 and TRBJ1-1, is KAGVTQTPRYLIKTRGQQVTLSCSPISGHRSVSWYQQTPGQGLQFLFEYFSETQRNKGNFPGRFSGRQFSNSRSEMNVSTLELGDSALYLCASSFAGPDTEAFFGQGTRLTVV.

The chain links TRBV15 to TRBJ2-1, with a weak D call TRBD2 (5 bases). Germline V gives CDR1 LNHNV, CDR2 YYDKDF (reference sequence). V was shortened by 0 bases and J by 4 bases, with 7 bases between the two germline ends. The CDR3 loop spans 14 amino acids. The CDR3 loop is CATSREAGYNEQFF. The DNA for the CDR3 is TGTGCCACCAGCAGAGAGGCGGGTTACAATGAGCAGTTCTTC. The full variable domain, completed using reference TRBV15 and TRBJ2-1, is DAMVIQNPRYQVTQFGKPVTLSCSQTLNHNVMYWYQQKSSQAPKLLFHYYDKDFNNEADTPDNFQSRRPNTSFCFLDIRSPGLGDTAMYLCATSREAGYNEQFFGPGTRLTVL.

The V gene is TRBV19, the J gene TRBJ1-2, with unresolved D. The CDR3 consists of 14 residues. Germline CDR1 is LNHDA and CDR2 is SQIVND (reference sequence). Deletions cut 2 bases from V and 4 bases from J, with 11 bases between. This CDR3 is CASSIFAAPYGYTF. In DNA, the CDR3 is TGTGCCAGTAGTATATTCGCGGCCCCCTATGGCTACACCTTC.

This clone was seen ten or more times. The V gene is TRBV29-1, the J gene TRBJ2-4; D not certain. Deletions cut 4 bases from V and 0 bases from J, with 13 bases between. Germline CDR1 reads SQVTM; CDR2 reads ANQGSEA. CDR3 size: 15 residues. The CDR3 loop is CSVGKSGIAKNIQYF. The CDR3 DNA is TGCAGCGTTGGAAAGTCAGGCATAGCCAAAAACATTCAGTACTTC.

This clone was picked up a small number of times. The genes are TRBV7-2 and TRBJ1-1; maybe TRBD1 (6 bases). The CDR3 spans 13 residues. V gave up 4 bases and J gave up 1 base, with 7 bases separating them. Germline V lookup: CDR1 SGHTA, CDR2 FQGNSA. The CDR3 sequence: CASSSDRNTEAFF. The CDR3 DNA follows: TGTGCCAGCAGCTCGGACAGGAACACTGAAGCTTTCTTT.

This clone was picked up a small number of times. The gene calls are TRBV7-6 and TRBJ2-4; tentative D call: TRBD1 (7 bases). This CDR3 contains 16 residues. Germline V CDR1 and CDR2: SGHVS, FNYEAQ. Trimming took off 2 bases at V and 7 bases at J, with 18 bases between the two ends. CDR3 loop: CASSLSAGGHPNIQYF. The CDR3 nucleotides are TGTGCCAGCAGCTTAAGCGCAGGGGGGCATCCTAACATTCAGTACTTC.

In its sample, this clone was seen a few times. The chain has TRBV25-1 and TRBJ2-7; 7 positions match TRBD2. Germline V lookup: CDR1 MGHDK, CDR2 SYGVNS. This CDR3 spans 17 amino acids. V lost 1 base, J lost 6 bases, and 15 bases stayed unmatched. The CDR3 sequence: CASSESAGEGSRLEQYF. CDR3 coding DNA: TGTGCCAGCAGTGAATCCGCGGGAGAGGGGTCTCGCCTCGAGCAGTACTTC.

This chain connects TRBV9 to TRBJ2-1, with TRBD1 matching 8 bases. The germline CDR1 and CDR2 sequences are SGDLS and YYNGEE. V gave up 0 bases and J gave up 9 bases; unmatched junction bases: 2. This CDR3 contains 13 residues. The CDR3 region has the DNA TGTGCCAGCAGCGTAGGACAGGGGTTTGAGCAGTTCTTC. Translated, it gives CASSVGQGFEQFF.

The CDR3 coding sequence is TGTGCCAGTAGTACCCTCAGCGGGAGGGCCGTCGAGCAGTACTTC. This encodes CASSTLSGRAVEQYF. The chain combines TRBV19 with TRBJ2-7; TRBD2 matches 10 bases. The CDR3 is made up of 15 amino acids. CDR1 is LNHDA, CDR2 SQIVND, per germline (reference sequence). V trimming: 4 bases; J trimming: 6 bases; junction bases outside the gene matches: 9.

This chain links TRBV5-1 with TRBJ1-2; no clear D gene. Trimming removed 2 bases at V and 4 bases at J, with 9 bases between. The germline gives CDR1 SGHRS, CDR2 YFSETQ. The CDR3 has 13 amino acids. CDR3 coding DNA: TGCGCCAGCAGCTTATCTGGGAGCTATGGCTACACCTTC. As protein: CASSLSGSYGYTF.

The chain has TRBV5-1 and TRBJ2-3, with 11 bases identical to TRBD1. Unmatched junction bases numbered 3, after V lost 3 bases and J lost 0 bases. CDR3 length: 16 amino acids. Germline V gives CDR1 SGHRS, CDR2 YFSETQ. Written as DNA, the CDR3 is TGCGCCAGCAGCTCGGGACAGGGGGTTAGCACAGATACGCAGTATTTT. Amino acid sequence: CASSSGQGVSTDTQYF.

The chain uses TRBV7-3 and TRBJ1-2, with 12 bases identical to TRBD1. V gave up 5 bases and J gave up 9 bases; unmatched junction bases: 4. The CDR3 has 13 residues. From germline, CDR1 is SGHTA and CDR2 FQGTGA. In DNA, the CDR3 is TGTGCCAGCAGCGCGGGGACAGGGGGCCGCTACACCTTC. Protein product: CASSAGTGGRYTF.

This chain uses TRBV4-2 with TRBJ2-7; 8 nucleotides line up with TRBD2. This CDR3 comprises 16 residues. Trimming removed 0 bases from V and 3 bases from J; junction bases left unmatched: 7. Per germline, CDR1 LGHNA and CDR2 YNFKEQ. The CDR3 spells CASSQESGSGSYEQYF. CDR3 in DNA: TGTGCCAGCAGCCAAGAATCGGGGAGCGGGAGCTACGAGCAGTACTTC.

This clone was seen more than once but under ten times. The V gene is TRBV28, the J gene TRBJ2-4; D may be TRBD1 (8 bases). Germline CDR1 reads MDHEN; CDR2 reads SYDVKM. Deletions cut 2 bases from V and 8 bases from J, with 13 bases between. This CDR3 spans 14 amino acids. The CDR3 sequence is CASSLQQGGYIQYF. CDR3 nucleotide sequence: TGTGCCAGCAGTTTACAACAGGGGGGGTACATTCAGTACTTC. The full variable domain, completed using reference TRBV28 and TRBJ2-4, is DVKVTQSSRYLVKRTGEKVFLECVQDMDHENMFWYRQDPGLGLRLIYFSYDVKMKEKGDIPEGYSVSREKKERFSLILESASTNQTSMYLCASSLQQGGYIQYFGAGTRLSVL.

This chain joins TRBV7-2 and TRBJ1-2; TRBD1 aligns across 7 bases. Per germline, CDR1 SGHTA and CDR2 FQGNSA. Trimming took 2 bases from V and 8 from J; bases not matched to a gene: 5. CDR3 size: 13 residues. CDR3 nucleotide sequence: TGTGCCAGCAGCTTATACGACAGGGACGGCTACACCTTC. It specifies CASSLYDRDGYTF.

CDR3 DNA sequence: TGTGCCAGCAGTTTCTCCCCGGGACTAGCGGGAAGAGAGACCCAGTACTTC. It is translated as CASSFSPGLAGRETQYF. The chain couples TRBV27 to TRBJ2-5, with 13 bases aligning to TRBD2. The CDR3 contains 17 residues. Germline loops: CDR1 MNHEY, CDR2 SMNVEV (reference sequence). V was clipped by 3 bases and J by 4 bases; unmatched bases: 8.

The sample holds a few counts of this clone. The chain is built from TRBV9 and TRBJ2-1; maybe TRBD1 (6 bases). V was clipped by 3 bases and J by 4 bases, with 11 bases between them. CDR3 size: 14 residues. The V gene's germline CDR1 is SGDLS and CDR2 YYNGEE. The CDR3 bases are TGTGCCAGCAGCGCCTTTGGACAGTACAATGAGCAGTTCTTC. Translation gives CASSAFGQYNEQFF.

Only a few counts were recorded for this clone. The CDR3 nucleotides read TGCGCCAGTCAAGCGGGCCCCAAAGAGACCCAGTACTTC. Protein: CASQAGPKETQYF. The chain employs TRBV5-1 and TRBJ2-5, with D possibly matching TRBD2 (6 bases). Looked up from germline, CDR1 is SGHRS and CDR2 is YFSETQ. V shed 8 bases and J shed 3 bases, with 14 bases lying between them. The CDR3 runs 13 residues.

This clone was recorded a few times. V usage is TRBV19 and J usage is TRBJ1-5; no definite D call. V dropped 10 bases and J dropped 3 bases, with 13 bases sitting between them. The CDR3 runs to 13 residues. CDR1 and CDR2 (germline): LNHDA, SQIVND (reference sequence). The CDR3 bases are TGTGCCACTTCGCGGGCGGTCAATCAGCCCCAGCATTTT. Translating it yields CATSRAVNQPQHF. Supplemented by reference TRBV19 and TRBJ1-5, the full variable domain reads DGGITQSPKYLFRKEGQNVTLSCEQNLNHDAMYWYRQDPGQGLRLIYYSQIVNDFQKGDIAEGYSVSREKKESFPLTVTSAQKNPTAFYLCATSRAVNQPQHFGDGTRLSIL.

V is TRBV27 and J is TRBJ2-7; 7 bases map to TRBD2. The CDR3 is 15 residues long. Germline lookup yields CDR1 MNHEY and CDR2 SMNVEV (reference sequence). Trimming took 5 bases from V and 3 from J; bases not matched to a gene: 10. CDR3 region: CASSLGGEGGYEQYF. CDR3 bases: TGTGCCAGCAGTCTGGGGGGGGAGGGCGGCTACGAGCAGTACTTC.

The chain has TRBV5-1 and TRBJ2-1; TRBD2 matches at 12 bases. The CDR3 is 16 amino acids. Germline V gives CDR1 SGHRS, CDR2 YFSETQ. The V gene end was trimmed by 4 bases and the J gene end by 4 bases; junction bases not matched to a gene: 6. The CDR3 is CASSATSGSTYNEQFF. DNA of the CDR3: TGCGCCAGCAGCGCGACTAGCGGGAGCACTTACAATGAGCAGTTCTTC. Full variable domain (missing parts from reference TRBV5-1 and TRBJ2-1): KAGVTQTPRYLIKTRGQQVTLSCSPISGHRSVSWYQQTPGQGLQFLFEYFSETQRNKGNFPGRFSGRQFSNSRSEMNVSTLELGDSALYLCASSATSGSTYNEQFFGPGTRLTVL.

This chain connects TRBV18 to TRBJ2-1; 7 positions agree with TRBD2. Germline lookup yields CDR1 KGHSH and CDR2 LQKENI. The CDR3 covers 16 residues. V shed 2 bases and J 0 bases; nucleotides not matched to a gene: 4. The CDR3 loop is CASSPRLASSYNEQFF. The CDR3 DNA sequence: TGTGCCAGCTCACCAAGACTAGCAAGCTCCTACAATGAGCAGTTCTTC.

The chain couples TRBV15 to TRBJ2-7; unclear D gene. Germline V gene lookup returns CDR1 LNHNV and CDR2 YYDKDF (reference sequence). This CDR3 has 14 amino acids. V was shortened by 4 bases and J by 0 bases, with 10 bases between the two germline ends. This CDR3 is CATSKVKSSYEQYF. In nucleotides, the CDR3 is TGTGCCACCAGCAAAGTAAAGAGCTCCTACGAGCAGTACTTC.